Presented here are 10 T cell receptor beta chains from one specimen sequenced in a study of Ad26.COV2.S vaccination and SARS-CoV-2 variants. The treatment denotes: some 20 received Ad26.COV2.S at low or high dose, single or two shots; about 5 received placebo; per-sample allocation not given. It was on day 63 after the first vaccine or placebo injection that samples were taken. Data came from immunoSEQ multiplex PCR; TCRdb stores just in-frame clones and leaves some out. The sample lists approximately 410,000 clones; 80% to 95% were seen once. This material consisted of peripheral blood, taken in a trial of Ad26.COV2.S vaccine versus placebo. Receptors were obtained from a person aged 18-60 years who received the Ad26.COV2.S COVID-19 vaccine or a placebo.

The CDR3 protein is CAWSGPRGGYEQYF. The DNA for the CDR3 is TGTGCCTGGAGTGGGCCCAGAGGGGGCTACGAGCAGTACTTC. The chain recombines TRBV30 with TRBJ2-7, with a weak D call TRBD1 (6 bases). Germline CDR1 and CDR2: GTSNPN and SVGIG (reference sequence). The CDR3 is 14 amino acids. Trimming cost V 1 base and J 3 bases, with 13 bases left between them.

The rearrangement links TRBV4-3 to TRBJ1-2; D might be TRBD1 (5 bases). The CDR3 contains 13 residues. Germline V CDR1 and CDR2: LGHNA, YSLEER. The V end lost 4 bases, the J end lost 2 bases, and 8 bases lay between the germline ends. As DNA, the CDR3 is TGCGCCAGCAGCCTGACAGTGAACTATGGCTACACCTTC. Amino acids: CASSLTVNYGYTF.

The J gene is TRBJ2-5, the V gene TRBV12-3 or TRBV12-4; D gene uncertain. Trimming took 3 bases from V and 3 from J, leaving 8 bases between them. The CDR3 is 13 amino acids. This CDR3 is CASSFISEETQYF. In DNA, the CDR3 is TGTGCCAGCAGTTTTATATCAGAAGAGACCCAGTACTTC.

This chain connects TRBV13 to TRBJ1-3; D remains ambiguous. CDR1 is PRHDT, CDR2 FYEKMQ, per germline (reference sequence). The CDR3 contains 17 residues. The V gene lost 1 base and the J gene lost 0 bases, with 13 bases spanning the gap. For the CDR3, the DNA is TGTGCCAGCAGCTTAGATCCCCCAGGAAACTCTGGAAACACCATATATTTT. Translated, it gives CASSLDPPGNSGNTIYF.

The chain uses TRBV28 and TRBJ1-2; TRBD1 agrees at 9 bases. The CDR3 has 13 amino acids. The V and J ends lost 10 bases and 4 bases, in that order; junction bases with no gene match: 7. Germline V gene lookup returns CDR1 MDHEN and CDR2 SYDVKM. CDR3 sequence reads: CAITTGGSYGYTF. In nucleotides, the CDR3 is TGTGCCATTACGACAGGGGGTAGCTATGGCTACACCTTC.

The chain recombines TRBV19 with TRBJ2-7; TRBD1 matches at 9 bases. There are 12 residues in the CDR3. Germline assignment: CDR1 LNHDA and CDR2 SQIVND (reference sequence). J gave up 2 bases and V 10 bases, and 3 bases lay outside the gene matches. CDR3 nucleotide sequence: TGTGCCACTGGGACAGGGCCCTACGAGCAGTACTTC. Translated, it gives CATGTGPYEQYF.

This clone was seen only once. The rearrangement joins TRBV7-2 to TRBJ1-6; D remains unclear. With 5 bases removed from V and 10 bases from J, the gap between germline ends came to 15 bases. Germline values: CDR1 SGHTA, CDR2 FQGNSA. This CDR3 region has 14 residues. This CDR3 reads CASSPLGVGSPLHF. The CDR3 nucleotides are TGTGCCAGCAGCCCCCTCGGGGTGGGCTCACCCCTCCACTTT.

This sequence joins TRBV7-2 and TRBJ2-3, with 9 bases fitting TRBD1. Germline V CDR1 and CDR2: SGHTA, FQGNSA. The trim removed 5 bases at V and 3 bases at J, leaving 6 bases unmatched. The CDR3 is 15 residues long. CDR3 DNA sequence: TGTGCCAGCAGCGGCCACAGGGGGCTGACAGATACGCAGTATTTT. Encoded protein: CASSGHRGLTDTQYF.

The chain has TRBV2 and TRBJ2-3; 7 bases are shared with TRBD1. J lost 1 base, V lost 4 bases, and 5 bases had no gene match. The CDR3 is 15 amino acids. Germline assignment: CDR1 SNHLY and CDR2 FYNNEI. CDR3: CASSGRTGRTDTQYF. CDR3 sequence (DNA): TGTGCCAGCAGTGGTAGGACAGGACGCACAGATACGCAGTATTTT.

The chain employs TRBV7-2 and TRBJ2-5, with 10 positions matching TRBD2. Germline CDR1 is SGHTA and CDR2 is FQGNSA. Trimming at V came to 4 bases and at J to 1 base, leaving 3 bases not matched to a gene. The CDR3 runs 15 residues. CDR3 nucleotides: TGTGCCAGCAGCTCCCGGACTAGCGGCCAAGAGACCCAGTACTTC. Translated: CASSSRTSGQETQYF.